These 24 T cell receptor beta chains share one sample of origin, sequenced in a study of blood T cell repertoires in COVID-19. Libraries were prepared by immunoSEQ multiplex PCR; TCRdb keeps only in-frame clonotypes and omits some of them. The sample carries 150,000 to 200,000 clones, 70% to 85% recorded once. The sample consisted of peripheral blood. The origin of the receptors is a woman aged 80 or older with acute or convalescent COVID-19.

This clone was seen more than once but under ten times. V gene TRBV30 combines with J gene TRBJ2-2; D is perhaps TRBD2 (6 bases). V lost 2 bases, J lost 5 bases, and 12 bases lay in between. The CDR3 totals 14 residues. CDR1 GTSNPN and CDR2 SVGIG come from the germline V gene (reference sequence). DNA for the CDR3: TGTGCCTGGAGTCTAGGGACTTCAACCGGGGAGCTGTTTTTT. Its translation is CAWSLGTSTGELFF.

In its sample, this clone was seen once. The chain has TRBV7-2 and TRBJ2-7; 11 bases line up with TRBD2. CDR3 length: 15 residues. Germline V gene sequence: CDR1 SGHTA, CDR2 FQGNSA. The V and J ends lost 5 bases and 4 bases, in that order; junction bases with no gene match: 7. This CDR3 reads CASSPGLAGMYEQYF. The CDR3, as DNA: TGTGCCAGCAGCCCCGGACTAGCGGGTATGTACGAGCAGTACTTC.

The gene calls are TRBV3-1 (or the pseudogene TRBV3-2) and TRBJ2-1; 10 bases agree with TRBD2. The CDR3 has 16 amino acids. In germline, CDR1 is LGHDT, CDR2 YNNKEL (reference sequence). With 2 bases clipped from V and 4 bases from J, the junction kept 5 bases outside the gene matches. CDR3 DNA sequence: TGTGCCAGCAGCCAACCGGGGACTAGCGTGTACAATGAGCAGTTCTTC. Translating gives CASSQPGTSVYNEQFF.

The chain links TRBV30 to TRBJ1-3; TRBD1 agrees at 9 bases. The J segment lost 2 bases and the V segment lost 7 bases, leaving 6 bases of the junction unmatched. The V gene's germline CDR1 is GTSNPN and CDR2 SVGIG (reference sequence). This CDR3 region has 14 residues. CDR3 loop: CASQQGATGNTIYF. Written as DNA, the CDR3 is TGTGCCTCTCAACAGGGGGCAACTGGAAACACCATATATTTT.

J is TRBJ1-1 and V is TRBV6-2 or TRBV6-3; D is unresolved. V lost 0 bases, J lost 5 bases, and 7 bases lay in between. CDR3 size: 13 residues. Germline V gene lookup returns CDR1 MNHEY and CDR2 SVGEGT. DNA of the CDR3: TGTGCCAGCAGTTACTCCGGAGAGACTGAAGCTTTCTTT. This codes for CASSYSGETEAFF.

This rearrangement joins TRBV5-4 to TRBJ2-1; D might be TRBD2 (7 bases). V shed 5 bases and J shed 0 bases, with 12 bases lying between them. This CDR3 is 15 amino acids long. CDR1 is SGHNT and CDR2 is YYREEE in the germline V gene (reference sequence). In DNA, the CDR3 is TGTGCCAGCAGAAGGGGGGGCCCCTCCTACAATGAGCAGTTCTTC. Protein product: CASRRGGPSYNEQFF.

The genes are TRBV2 and TRBJ2-1; TRBD2 is a possible D gene (7 bases). This CDR3 is built from 12 residues. The V gene's germline CDR1 is SNHLY and CDR2 FYNNEI. V lost 7 bases and J 7 bases, leaving 11 bases between the germline ends. CDR3: CASIKGGNEQFF. CDR3 nucleotide sequence: TGTGCCAGCATCAAGGGGGGGAATGAGCAGTTCTTC.

The J gene is TRBJ2-7, the V gene TRBV5-4; 12 nucleotides line up with TRBD2. Germline CDR1 SGHNT, CDR2 YYREEE (reference sequence). After removal of 0 bases from V and 1 base from J, the junction contained 2 bases not matched to a gene. This CDR3 is 16 amino acids long. CDR3 in amino acids: CASSLGLAGASYEQYF. CDR3 nucleotide sequence: TGTGCCAGCAGCTTGGGACTAGCGGGAGCGTCCTACGAGCAGTACTTC.

In nucleotides, the CDR3 is TGTGCCAGCAGCCGGGGGGCGGGACCCTACAATGAGCAGTTCTTC. Translating it yields CASSRGAGPYNEQFF. The chain carries TRBV11-2 and TRBJ2-1, with TRBD2 as a possible D gene (7 bases). Germline V lookup: CDR1 SGHAT, CDR2 FQNNGV. Trimming took 5 bases from V and 2 from J, leaving 13 bases between them. The CDR3 loop spans 15 amino acids. The variable domain in full, completed from reference TRBV11-2 and TRBJ2-1, reads EAGVAQSPRYKIIEKRQSVAFWCNPISGHATLYWYQQILGQGPKLLIQFQNNGVVDDSQLPKDRFSAERLKGVDSTLKIQPAKLEDSAVYLCASSRGAGPYNEQFFGPGTRLTVL.

J is TRBJ1-2 and V is TRBV24-1; possible D gene TRBD1, 6 bases. The germline CDR1 and CDR2 sequences are KGHDR and SFDVKD. V was pared by 3 bases and J by 3 bases, with 10 bases between. The CDR3 sequence is 14 residues long. The CDR3 nucleotides are TGTGCCACCAGTGATACGAGGACAGACTATGGCTACACCTTC. Its translation: CATSDTRTDYGYTF.

The chain links TRBV12-3 or TRBV12-4 to TRBJ1-2; D is ambiguous. CDR3 size: 13 residues. V lost 3 bases and J 4 bases, leaving 9 bases between the germline ends. The CDR3 DNA reads as TGTGCCAGCAGTTTTACCCCGAGCTATGGCTACACCTTC. It translates to CASSFTPSYGYTF.

In this sample, this clone turned up once. This chain uses TRBV5-6 with TRBJ2-7, with TRBD1 as a possible D gene (6 bases). Trimming cost V 7 bases and J 3 bases, with 14 bases left between them. CDR3 size: 13 residues. The germline CDR1 and CDR2 sequences are SGHDT and YYEEEE. The CDR3 DNA sequence: TGTGCCAGCGGCAGGGGACACAACTACGAGCAGTACTTC. Translating gives CASGRGHNYEQYF.

This clone came up once. The chain is built from TRBV5-4 and TRBJ2-5, with 14 bases identical to TRBD2. The CDR3 is 16 amino acids. Looked up from germline, CDR1 is SGHNT and CDR2 is YYREEE (reference sequence). The junction had 7 bases not matched to a gene; V was cut back by 4 bases and J by 5 bases. CDR3 sequence (DNA): TGTGCCAGCAGCCTGGGACTAGCGGGAGAAGTGGAGACCCAGTACTTC. Protein: CASSLGLAGEVETQYF.

The genes are TRBV5-4 and TRBJ2-1, with D possibly being TRBD1 (5 bases). The germline V and J ends were trimmed by 4 bases and 3 bases, with 8 bases remaining between them. The CDR3 is 13 residues long. The V gene's germline CDR1 is SGHNT and CDR2 YYREEE (reference sequence). The CDR3 sequence is CASSNDSYNEQFF. Written as DNA, the CDR3 is TGTGCCAGCAGCAACGACAGCTACAATGAGCAGTTCTTC.

This chain links TRBV2 with TRBJ2-1; D ambiguous. CDR3 length equals 15 residues. Germline V CDR1 and CDR2: SNHLY, FYNNEI. Trimming took off 11 bases at V and 0 bases at J, with 17 bases between the two ends. DNA for the CDR3: TGTGCCCTCGTAGCCAAGCAGAGCTCCTACAATGAGCAGTTCTTC. It specifies CALVAKQSSYNEQFF.

The V gene is TRBV2, the J gene TRBJ2-1; D is unclear. V dropped 2 bases and J dropped 2 bases, with 10 bases sitting between them. The germline gives CDR1 SNHLY, CDR2 FYNNEI. This CDR3 has 15 amino acids. This chain's CDR3 is CASSENLGTYNEQFF. CDR3 nucleotide sequence: TGTGCCAGCAGTGAAAACCTAGGTACCTACAATGAGCAGTTCTTC.

This chain joins TRBV6-2 or TRBV6-3 and TRBJ2-7, with 13 bases identical to TRBD2. Germline CDR1 reads MNHEY; CDR2 reads SVGEGT. This CDR3 has 17 amino acids. The J segment lost 9 bases and the V segment lost 2 bases, leaving 13 bases of the junction unmatched. The CDR3 region has the DNA TGTGCCAGCAGTTACCGCCCTCGGACTAGCGGGAGTTGGGTGCAGTACTTC. Translating it yields CASSYRPRTSGSWVQYF.

CDR3 sequence: CASSEGKGVPGRYTF. The CDR3 DNA follows: TGTGCCAGCAGTGAGGGGAAGGGAGTTCCCGGTCGATACACCTTC. The V call is TRBV2, the J call TRBJ1-2; D call uncertain. Germline CDR1 reads SNHLY; CDR2 reads FYNNEI. Trimming took off 3 bases at V and 11 bases at J, with 22 bases between the two ends. There are 15 residues in the CDR3.

This rearrangement joins TRBV29-1 to TRBJ2-3, with 10 positions matching TRBD2. CDR1 and CDR2 from the germline V gene are SQVTM and ANQGSEA. The trim removed 3 bases at V and 6 bases at J, leaving 15 bases unmatched. This CDR3 has 17 amino acids. CDR3 coding DNA: TGCAGCGTTGAGTTTTTGACTAGCGGGTCTAGCGGGGATACGCAGTATTTT. Its translation is CSVEFLTSGSSGDTQYF.

This clone was seen only once. In nucleotides, the CDR3 is TGTGCCAGTAGACCGACAGGGACTACAGATACGCAGTATTTT. This codes for CASRPTGTTDTQYF. The gene calls are TRBV19 and TRBJ2-3; possible D gene TRBD1, 7 bases. The CDR3 is 14 residues long. The ends were cut back, 6 bases at V and 3 bases at J, with 13 bases in the middle. Germline V lookup: CDR1 LNHDA, CDR2 SQIVND (reference sequence).

The chain recombines TRBV15 with TRBJ2-1, with 11 bases lining up with TRBD1. V was pared by 1 base and J by 4 bases, with 6 bases of the junction left unmatched. The CDR3 loop spans 17 amino acids. CDR1 and CDR2 (germline): LNHNV, YYDKDF (reference sequence). CDR3 protein: CATSRGLGQGAYNEQFF. The CDR3 DNA is TGTGCCACCAGCAGAGGCCTCGGACAGGGGGCATACAATGAGCAGTTCTTC. Using reference TRBV15 and TRBJ2-1 for the parts outside the CDR3, the full variable domain is DAMVIQNPRYQVTQFGKPVTLSCSQTLNHNVMYWYQQKSSQAPKLLFHYYDKDFNNEADTPDNFQSRRPNTSFCFLDIRSPGLGDTAMYLCATSRGLGQGAYNEQFFGPGTRLTVL.

The chain employs TRBV4-2 and TRBJ2-3, with a tentative D call TRBD2 (6 bases). Germline lookup yields CDR1 LGHNA and CDR2 YNFKEQ. The CDR3 runs 17 residues. V was shortened by 6 bases and J by 1 base, with 20 bases between the two germline ends. The CDR3 loop reads CASSRPGLKPGTDTQYF. The CDR3 DNA follows: TGTGCCAGCAGTCGCCCGGGACTCAAACCCGGCACAGATACGCAGTATTTT.

The chain uses TRBV19 and TRBJ2-1; D call uncertain. Trimming took 2 bases from V and 6 from J, leaving 14 bases between them. CDR3 length: 15 residues. Germline V gene lookup returns CDR1 LNHDA and CDR2 SQIVND (reference sequence). CDR3 amino acids: CASSISGPRRNEQFF. Written as DNA, the CDR3 is TGTGCCAGTAGTATAAGTGGGCCCCGTCGCAATGAGCAGTTCTTC.

The CDR3 DNA sequence: TGTGCCAGCAGCCAAGTAGGGGGACTTAGCGGGAGGAGAACCTACAATGAGCAGTTCTTC. Residues: CASSQVGGLSGRRTYNEQFF. The chain is built from TRBV14 and TRBJ2-1, with 10 bases aligning to TRBD2. The CDR3 totals 20 residues. Germline V gene lookup returns CDR1 SGHDN and CDR2 FVKESK. J gave up 2 bases and V 1 base, and 14 bases lay outside the gene matches.